The 11 T cell receptor beta chains below were found in one sample sequenced in a study of T cell responses to AZD1222 COVID-19 vaccine. Some clones are missing from TCRdb's copy, which holds only in-frame ones; the method was immunoSEQ multiplex PCR. The sample has some 200,000 clones, around 90% seen once; the top ten hold 0.99%. The starting material was peripheral blood, obtained on day 0 of AZD1222 vaccination. These receptors originate from an adult in good health.

V usage is TRBV3-1 (or the pseudogene TRBV3-2) and J usage is TRBJ2-2; 7 nucleotides agree with TRBD1. The CDR3 totals 15 residues. With 7 bases clipped from V and 2 bases from J, the junction kept 7 bases outside the gene matches. Germline CDR1 and CDR2: LGHDT and YNNKEL (reference sequence). The CDR3 DNA reads TGTGCCAGCAACCCCAGACAGGGAAACACCGGGGAGCTGTTTTTT. Translated: CASNPRQGNTGELFF.

The gene calls are TRBV28 and TRBJ1-6, with 9 positions matching TRBD1. CDR1 MDHEN and CDR2 SYDVKM come from the germline V gene. The CDR3 runs 14 residues. The V segment lost 8 bases and the J segment 9 bases; nucleotides outside the gene matches: 8. The CDR3 nucleotides read TGTGCCAGCGGTCCACAGGGGGCGAGTTCACCCCTCCACTTT. Translated, it gives CASGPQGASSPLHF.

The chain has TRBV14 and TRBJ1-6; a weak D match, TRBD1 (6 bases). The germline V gene has CDR1 SGHDN and CDR2 FVKESK. The CDR3 spans 15 residues. The V end lost 1 base, the J end lost 5 bases, and 9 bases lay between the germline ends. The CDR3 here is CASSQARDNNSPLHF. The CDR3 DNA reads TGTGCCAGCAGCCAAGCCAGGGACAATAATTCACCCCTCCACTTT.

This chain links TRBV28 with TRBJ1-5; TRBD1 agrees at 7 bases. Looked up from germline, CDR1 is MDHEN and CDR2 is SYDVKM. The V and J ends lost 4 bases and 1 base, in that order; junction bases with no gene match: 10. The CDR3 consists of 17 residues. The CDR3 DNA is TGTGCCAGCAGTTCGACAGGGCGGTTTAGGAGCAATCAGCCCCAGCATTTT. This codes for CASSSTGRFRSNQPQHF.

This chain connects TRBV2 to TRBJ1-2, with D perhaps TRBD1 (6 bases). The germline V and J ends were trimmed by 6 bases and 7 bases, with 21 bases remaining between them. The CDR3 has 15 amino acids. Per the germline V gene, CDR1 is SNHLY and CDR2 is FYNNEI. CDR3 coding DNA: TGTGCCAGCAGCCAATTCGAGACTTCCAGGGGTGGCTACACCTTC. This translates into CASSQFETSRGGYTF.

The V and J genes are TRBV21-1 and TRBJ2-7; TRBD1, as called in the table, went unchecked against the DNA. TRBV21-1 constitutes a pseudogene. This CDR3 contains 16 residues. Written as DNA, the CDR3 is TGTGCCAGCAGCCCCCGCCCGGACAGTTTTGCCTACGAGCAGTACTTC. Amino acids: CASSPRPDSFAYEQYF.

The sample holds a few counts of this clone. The chain links TRBV28 to TRBJ1-4, with 8 bases fitting TRBD1. J lost 5 bases, V lost 1 base, and 6 bases had no gene match. Germline V CDR1 and CDR2: MDHEN, SYDVKM. CDR3 length equals 16 residues. In DNA, the CDR3 is TGTGCCAGCAGTTTATACCCCTGGACAGGGAATGAAAAACTGTTTTTT. Translating it yields CASSLYPWTGNEKLFF.

The CDR3 loop is CASSHATGGSTSSFETQYF. In DNA form, the CDR3 reads TGTGCCAGCAGCCACGCGACAGGGGGCTCCACTAGTTCTTTTGAGACCCAGTACTTC. The chain combines TRBV9 with TRBJ2-5; 10 bases agree with TRBD1. CDR3 length: 19 amino acids. The germline V gene has CDR1 SGDLS and CDR2 YYNGEE. After removal of 4 bases from V and 5 bases from J, the junction contained 20 bases not matched to a gene. Combining the CDR3 with reference TRBV9 and TRBJ2-5 gives the whole variable domain DSGVTQTPKHLITATGQRVTLRCSPRSGDLSVYWYQQSLDQGLQFLIQYYNGEERAKGNILERFSAQQFPDLHSELNLSSLELGDSALYFCASSHATGGSTSSFETQYFGPGTRLLVL.

The rearrangement uses TRBV4-2 and TRBJ2-2; no reliable D call. This CDR3 region has 13 residues. Trimming took 1 base from V and 7 from J, leaving 7 bases between them. Germline CDR1 LGHNA, CDR2 YNFKEQ. The CDR3 sequence is CASSQARVGELFF. The CDR3 DNA follows: TGTGCCAGCAGCCAAGCTCGCGTCGGGGAGCTGTTTTTT.

The rearrangement joins TRBV18 to TRBJ1-5, with 11 bases lining up with TRBD1. This CDR3 region has 14 residues. Germline-derived CDR1 and CDR2 are KGHSH and LQKENI. V trimming: 4 bases; J trimming: 6 bases; junction bases outside the gene matches: 2. The CDR3 region has the DNA TGTGCCAGCTCACGGACAGGGGGCGGTCAGCCCCAGCATTTT. Translation gives CASSRTGGGQPQHF.

This sequence joins TRBV29-1 and TRBJ1-2; D not resolved. V shed 2 bases and J shed 2 bases, with 6 bases lying between them. CDR1 is SQVTM and CDR2 is ANQGSEA in the germline V gene. CDR3 size: 12 residues. The DNA of the CDR3 is TGCAGCGTTGAATTGGGCAACTATGGCTACACCTTC. It specifies CSVELGNYGYTF.